One and the same sample provided the 18 T cell receptor beta chains below, sequenced in a study of monozygotic twins with inflammatory bowel disease. TCRdb re-called the 5' RACE reads; one entry per CDR3 protein, DNA not given. The sample features about 130,000 distinct CDR3 sequences, with more than 1% in its top ten. Sequenced material: blood. These receptors came from a human donor with ulcerative colitis or Crohn's disease, or a healthy co-twin of an affected twin (not recorded which).

The rearrangement uses TRBV9 and TRBJ2-7; the TCRdb D gene call, TRBD1, has no DNA to confirm it. Germline V gives CDR1 SGDLS, CDR2 YYNGEE. The CDR3 covers 14 residues. CDR3 in amino acids: CASSPRTGNYEQYF.

The chain links TRBV7-2 to TRBJ2-5; TCRdb reports TRBD1, a call that lacks DNA to check it against. The CDR3 extends over 17 amino acids. Germline V CDR1 and CDR2: SGHTA, FQGNSA. This chain's CDR3 is CASSLPFEGARPETQYF.

The chain links TRBV20-1 to TRBJ1-5. Germline CDR1 is DFQATT and CDR2 is SNEGSKA (reference sequence). The CDR3 runs 13 residues. CDR3 sequence reads: CSASRESNQPQHF.

V usage is TRBV6-2 or TRBV6-3 and J usage is TRBJ2-7; TCRdb gives TRBD1 as the D gene, but with no DNA this cannot be confirmed. Germline CDR1 and CDR2: MNHEY and SVGEGT. This CDR3 spans 16 amino acids. Here the CDR3 reads CASSYPTGQGRDEQYF.

This chain uses TRBV7-8 with TRBJ2-2; there is no DNA to check the TCRdb D call of TRBD1. Per germline, CDR1 SGHVS and CDR2 FQNEAQ. The CDR3 runs 17 residues. The CDR3 reads CASSPRTVRVTTGELFF.

The genes are TRBV18 and TRBJ2-5. Germline CDR1 is KGHSH and CDR2 is LQKENI. The CDR3 is 14 amino acids. The CDR3 protein is CASSPENRGETQYF.

The rearrangement joins TRBV7-3 to TRBJ1-1. The CDR3 contains 14 residues. Germline values: CDR1 SGHTA, CDR2 FQGTGA. CDR3 sequence: CASSLTGPRAEAFF.

V gene TRBV6-2 or TRBV6-3 combines with J gene TRBJ1-2; TCRdb gives TRBD1 as the D gene, but with no DNA this cannot be confirmed. From germline, CDR1 is MNHEY and CDR2 SVGEGT. The CDR3 runs 16 residues. The CDR3 spells CASSYGTGWNNYGYTF.

The CDR3 protein is CASSARWWDTGELFF. The genes are TRBV2 and TRBJ2-2. CDR1 SNHLY and CDR2 FYNNEI come from the germline V gene. The CDR3 length is 15 residues.

The gene calls are TRBV6-1 and TRBJ2-7; the TRBD2 assignment by TCRdb is unverifiable without DNA. The CDR3 consists of 14 residues. CDR1 and CDR2 (germline): MNHNS, SASEGT. The CDR3 sequence is CASYKTSGGYEQYF.

The rearrangement links TRBV11-2 to TRBJ2-1; TCRdb's D call, TRBD2, is unchecked because there is no DNA. The CDR3 has 16 residues. Germline V gene lookup returns CDR1 SGHAT and CDR2 FQNNGV. CDR3 sequence: CASSLEPGGWYNEQFF.

This chain uses TRBV27 with TRBJ1-1; TCRdb's D call, TRBD1, is unchecked because there is no DNA. The length of the CDR3 is 15 residues. Germline V lookup: CDR1 MNHEY, CDR2 SMNVEV (reference sequence). Here the CDR3 reads CASSLNYRGGPEAFF.

This chain links TRBV7-9 with TRBJ2-7; TCRdb calls TRBD1, which cannot be checked without DNA. The CDR3 totals 13 residues. Per germline, CDR1 SEHNR and CDR2 FQNEAQ (reference sequence). This CDR3 reads CASSQDRVGEQYF.

This chain uses TRBV25-1 with TRBJ1-1; the TRBD1 assignment by TCRdb is unverifiable without DNA. Per germline, CDR1 MGHDK and CDR2 SYGVNS. The CDR3 totals 14 residues. This CDR3 is CASSPRGTGTEAFF.

The chain combines TRBV6-4 with TRBJ2-3; the D gene TCRdb calls, TRBD1, cannot be checked with no DNA. CDR3 length: 14 residues. The germline gives CDR1 MRHNA, CDR2 SNTAGT. CDR3: CASSPQGARDTQYF.

The chain combines TRBV20-1 with TRBJ2-1; the TCRdb D gene call, TRBD2, has no DNA to confirm it. The CDR3 is 14 residues long. CDR1 is DFQATT, CDR2 SNEGSKA, per germline (reference sequence). CDR3 region: CSAPEVAGDHEQFF.

J is TRBJ2-7 and V is TRBV3-1; TCRdb's assignment of TRBD2 cannot be checked, as there is no DNA. CDR1 is LGHDT and CDR2 is YNNKEL in the germline V gene (reference sequence). The CDR3 is 14 amino acids. The CDR3 protein is CASSYGAGGYEQYF.

The chain recombines TRBV5-1 with TRBJ2-1. The CDR3 is 15 amino acids. Germline CDR1 SGHRS, CDR2 YFSETQ. This chain's CDR3 is CASSTRFSSYNEQFF.